Following are 3 T cell receptor beta chains from one sample sequenced in a study of blood T cell repertoires in COVID-19. Profiling relied on immunoSEQ multiplex PCR, and the TCRdb table lists in-frame clones only, not all of them. The top ten hold 5.9% of the sample, which has some 48,000 clones, approximately 87% seen once. The sample taken for sequencing was peripheral blood. The receptors here all came from an older woman with acute or convalescent COVID-19.

This chain connects TRBV15 to TRBJ1-1; the D gene is possibly TRBD1 (6 bases). Germline V CDR1 and CDR2: LNHNV, YYDKDF (reference sequence). V shed 7 bases and J shed 0 bases, with 6 bases lying between them. This CDR3 comprises 12 residues. Here the CDR3 reads CATTGVNTEAFF. CDR3 nucleotide sequence: TGTGCCACCACAGGGGTGAACACTGAAGCTTTCTTT.

The chain employs TRBV6-2 or TRBV6-3 and TRBJ1-2, with 7 bases aligning to TRBD1. This CDR3 has 12 residues. J gave up 7 bases and V 2 bases, and 1 base lay outside the gene matches. The germline V gene has CDR1 MNHEY and CDR2 SVGEGT. In DNA form, the CDR3 reads TGTGCCAGCAGTTACACAGGGGCTGGCTACACCTTC. This encodes CASSYTGAGYTF.

This clone was observed once. The V and J genes are TRBV5-5 and TRBJ2-7; 9 positions match TRBD1. The germline V gene has CDR1 SGHKS and CDR2 YYEKEE (reference sequence). The length of the CDR3 is 15 residues. J was trimmed by 3 bases and V by 5 bases; bases with no gene match: 9. CDR3 nucleotides: TGTGCCAGCAGTCCTCCGGGACAGGGATTCTACGAGCAGTACTTC. Protein sequence: CASSPPGQGFYEQYF.